These T cell receptor beta chains were read from a single sample in a study of vaccination and CD4 T cells after COVID-19. No antigens are known for them. TCRdb analysed the PCR reads with MiXCR anew, one entry per CDR3 protein. Of 4,000 to 5,000 distinct CDR3 sequences in the sample, 68% were seen once. Material: CD4+ T cells from blood, cultured in vitro. The receptors were sampled from a human donor who had recovered from COVID-19. Both conserved end residues are part of each CDR3. A D gene is named only where the DNA matches it firmly. Some rows have no size entry. The others give once, few or many, or a class for an expanded clone.

cdr3_aa cdr3_nt j_call d_call v_call clone_size
CSARGGGPYGYTF TGCAGTGCTAGAGGGGGAGGGCCCTATGGCTACACCTTC TRBJ1-2 - TRBV20-1 -
CSVALPGQGVYGYTF TGCAGTGTCGCGCTACCGGGACAGGGGGTCTATGGCTACACCTTC TRBJ1-2 TRBD1 TRBV20-1 few
CATSDPASRGNGYTF TGTGCCACCAGTGATCCGGCCTCCCGGGGGAATGGCTACACCTTC TRBJ1-2 - TRBV24-1 -
CASSLASGGGETQYF TGTGCCAGCAGCTTAGCCAGCGGGGGAGGGGAGACCCAGTACTTC TRBJ2-5 TRBD2 TRBV7-2 -
CASSYEGQANYGYTF TGTGCCAGCAGTTACGAGGGACAGGCTAACTATGGCTACACCTTC TRBJ1-2 TRBD1 TRBV6-5 -
CSAGQGDSSNQPQHF TGCAGTGCGGGACAGGGTGACTCTAGCAATCAGCCCCAGCATTTT TRBJ1-5 TRBD1 TRBV20-1 -
CASRQPGQLYGYTF TGTGCCAGCAGACAACCGGGACAGCTCTATGGCTACACCTTC TRBJ1-2 TRBD1 TRBV7-2 once
CSATLGPGNGYTF TGCAGTGCTACCTTGGGACCCGGGAATGGCTACACCTTC TRBJ1-2 - TRBV20-1 -
CASRDYYRPPSGYTF TGTGCCAGCAGGGACTACTACCGGCCCCCCTCGGGCTACACCTTC TRBJ1-2 - TRBV6-1 -
CASSLSQGVYGYTF TGTGCCAGCAGTTTATCCCAGGGAGTCTATGGCTACACCTTC TRBJ1-2 - TRBV27 -
CAIGPRLGEAFF TGTGCCATCGGCCCCAGACTAGGAGAAGCTTTCTTT TRBJ1-1 - TRBV10-3 -
CASSETGNTEAFF TGTGCCAGCAGTGAGACAGGGAACACTGAAGCTTTCTTT TRBJ1-1 - TRBV6-1 -
CASSLVGTGGTYGYTF TGTGCCAGCAGCTTAGTAGGCACAGGGGGAACTTATGGCTACACCTTC TRBJ1-2 TRBD1 TRBV7-2 -
CSAPQPSTAGNQPQHF TGCAGTGCTCCCCAACCAAGTACAGCGGGCAATCAGCCCCAGCATTTT TRBJ1-5 - TRBV20-1 few
CASGKGQASEQYF TGTGCCAGCGGTAAGGGACAGGCCAGCGAGCAGTACTTC TRBJ2-7 TRBD1 TRBV11-1 -
CASRLQTGGSYTF TGTGCCAGCAGATTACAGACAGGGGGCAGCTACACCTTC TRBJ1-2 TRBD1 TRBV6-1 -
CASSSRTGSYEQYF TGTGCCAGCAGTTCGAGGACAGGTTCCTACGAGCAGTACTTC TRBJ2-7 TRBD1 TRBV7-2 few
CSARPALNTEAFF TGCAGTGCTAGACCGGCGCTGAACACTGAAGCTTTCTTT TRBJ1-1 - TRBV20-1 medium-sized
CATSQGTYGYTF TGTGCCACCAGTCAGGGCACCTATGGCTACACCTTC TRBJ1-2 - TRBV15 -
CASSQDLAGEYEQYF TGCGCCAGCAGCCAAGATCTAGCGGGAGAGTACGAGCAGTACTTC TRBJ2-7 TRBD2 TRBV4-1 -
CASRGGALPSPLHF TGTGCCAGCAGAGGTGGAGCCCTTCCTTCACCCCTCCACTTT TRBJ1-6 - TRBV6-1 -
CASRDRTNYGYTF TGCGCCAGCAGGGACCGAACTAACTATGGCTACACCTTC TRBJ1-2 - TRBV5-1 -
CASSSRGARGNYGYTF TGTGCCAGCAGCTCCCGAGGGGCCAGGGGGAACTATGGCTACACCTTC TRBJ1-2 TRBD1 TRBV7-2 -
CASSDGRGPSYYGYTF TGTGCCAGCAGTGATGGCAGGGGGCCCAGTTACTATGGCTACACCTTC TRBJ1-2 TRBD1 TRBV6-4 -
CSARVAPLTDTQYF TGCAGTGCTAGAGTGGCACCCCTCACAGATACGCAGTATTTT TRBJ2-3 - TRBV20-1 once
CASRGSNSPLHF TGTGCCAGCAGGGGAAGTAATTCACCCCTCCACTTT TRBJ1-6 - TRBV27 -
CAGQGNQPQHF TGTGCCGGACAGGGGAATCAGCCCCAGCATTTT TRBJ1-5 TRBD1 TRBV6-1 -
CASSLGVRPEGF TGTGCCAGCAGTTTAGGCGTTAGGCCAGAGGGATTC TRBJ1-2 - TRBV12-3/TRBV12-4 -
CAISENGEGQPQHF TGTGCCATCAGTGAGAACGGGGAGGGTCAGCCCCAGCATTTT TRBJ1-5 - TRBV10-3 -
CASSLDSAVTRELFF TGTGCCAGCAGCTTAGATTCCGCCGTTACTAGGGAGCTGTTTTTT TRBJ2-2 - TRBV7-2 medium-sized
CSARRPGGSYGYTF TGCAGTGCTAGGCGGCCGGGGGGCAGCTATGGCTACACCTTC TRBJ1-2 - TRBV20-1 -
CASRQETNYGYTF TGTGCCAGCAGACAGGAAACTAACTATGGCTACACCTTC TRBJ1-2 - TRBV7-9 few
CASSLEMQGYTF TGTGCCAGCAGCTTAGAAATGCAAGGCTACACCTTC TRBJ1-2 - TRBV7-9 -
CASSHPARRPQHF TGCGCCAGCAGCCATCCAGCCCGGCGGCCCCAGCATTTT TRBJ1-5 - TRBV4-1 -
CASSLARNNYGYTF TGTGCCAGCAGCTTAGCGCGAAATAACTATGGCTACACCTTC TRBJ1-2 - TRBV7-8 -
CATSRGIIYRAGVGNGYTF TGTGCCACCAGCAGGGGGATTATATACCGGGCAGGGGTTGGAAATGGCTACACCTTC TRBJ1-2 - TRBV15 -
CASSPDGGYTEAFF TGTGCCAGCAGCCCCGATGGGGGATACACTGAAGCTTTCTTT TRBJ1-1 - TRBV7-9 -
CASSRTGGNQPQHF TGTGCCAGCAGTAGGACAGGGGGGAATCAGCCCCAGCATTTT TRBJ1-5 TRBD1 TRBV7-9 -
CASSRGGTTEAFF TGTGCCAGCAGTCGAGGGGGGACCACTGAAGCTTTCTTT TRBJ1-1 - TRBV12-3/TRBV12-4 -
CASSLAGGSETQYF TGTGCCAGCAGCTTAGCGGGGGGCTCAGAGACCCAGTACTTC TRBJ2-5 - TRBV11-1 -
CAITPPLFRGHYGYTF TGTGCCATCACACCCCCCCTCTTCCGAGGGCATTATGGCTACACCTTC TRBJ1-2 - TRBV12-3/TRBV12-4 once
CASSPSTGGMNTEAFF TGCGCCAGCAGCCCATCGACAGGGGGCATGAACACTGAAGCTTTCTTT TRBJ1-1 TRBD1 TRBV5-1 -
CASSLPIGNTEAFF TGCGCCAGCAGCCTTCCGATCGGGAACACTGAAGCTTTCTTT TRBJ1-1 - TRBV5-1 -
CASSLDRTHEQYF TGTGCCAGCAGTTTAGACAGGACCCACGAGCAGTACTTC TRBJ2-7 - TRBV12-3/TRBV12-4 -
CASSASYEQYF TGTGCCAGCAGCGCCTCCTACGAGCAGTACTTC TRBJ2-7 - TRBV28 -
CASSESGGQFF TGTGCCAGCAGTGAATCGGGGGGGCAGTTCTTC TRBJ2-1 TRBD2 TRBV2 -
CASSINRGGDGYTF TGTGCCAGCAGCATAAACAGGGGGGGAGATGGCTACACCTTC TRBJ1-2 TRBD1 TRBV11-2 -
CATGLVGYGYTF TGCGCCACCGGACTCGTGGGGTACGGCTACACCTTC TRBJ1-2 - TRBV10-2 medium-sized
CASSLEAGSLGYTF TGTGCCAGCAGCTTGGAAGCAGGGTCGTTGGGCTACACCTTC TRBJ1-2 - TRBV5-4 -
CAISDRTGYYEQYF TGTGCCATCAGTGATCGGACAGGGTACTACGAGCAGTACTTC TRBJ2-7 TRBD1 TRBV10-3 large